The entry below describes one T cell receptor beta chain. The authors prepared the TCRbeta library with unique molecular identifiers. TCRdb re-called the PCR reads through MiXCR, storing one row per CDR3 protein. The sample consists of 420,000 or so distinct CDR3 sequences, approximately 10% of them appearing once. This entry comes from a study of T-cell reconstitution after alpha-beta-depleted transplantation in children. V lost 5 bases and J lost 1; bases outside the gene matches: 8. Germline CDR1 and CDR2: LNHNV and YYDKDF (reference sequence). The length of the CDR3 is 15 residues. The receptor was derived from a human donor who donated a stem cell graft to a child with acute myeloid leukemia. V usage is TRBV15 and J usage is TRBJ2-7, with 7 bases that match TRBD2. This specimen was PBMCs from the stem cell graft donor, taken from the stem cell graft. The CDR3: CATSGGSGKSYEQYF. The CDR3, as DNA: TGTGCCACCAGCGGCGGGAGTGGGAAATCCTACGAGCAGTACTTC.